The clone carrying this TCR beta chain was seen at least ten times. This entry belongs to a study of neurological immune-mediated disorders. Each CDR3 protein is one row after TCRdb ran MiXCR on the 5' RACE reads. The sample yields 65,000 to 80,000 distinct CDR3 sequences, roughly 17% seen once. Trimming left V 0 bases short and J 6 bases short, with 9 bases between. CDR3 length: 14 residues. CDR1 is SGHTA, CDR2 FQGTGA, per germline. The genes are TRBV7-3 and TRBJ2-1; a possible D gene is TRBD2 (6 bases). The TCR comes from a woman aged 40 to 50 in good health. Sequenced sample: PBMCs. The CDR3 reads CASSLTGGSNEQFF. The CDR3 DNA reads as TGTGCCAGCAGCTTAACCGGGGGAAGCAATGAGCAGTTCTTC.